One T cell receptor beta chain is described in this entry. Antigen: not known. Primers included in the PCR were 60 Vbeta and 13 Jbeta primers. Assay used: immunoSEQ multiplex PCR; TCRdb lists only in-frame clones, some missing. The table lists around 130,000 clones, just under 80% of them singletons, with 5% to 6.5% in the top ten. Every donor was a healthy person donating bone marrow. CDR1 and CDR2 from the germline V gene are SGHNT and YYREEE (reference sequence). Trimming shortened V by 8 bases and J by 0 bases, and 20 bases separated the two germline ends. The CDR3 extends over 16 amino acids. The sample originates from a study of cytomegalovirus exposure and HLA in healthy donors. Broader study findings: V segments that were indistinguishable, TRBV6-2 and TRBV6-3 among them, were omitted from analysis. In an earlier analysis, in about 530 donors, most V segments appeared productive either ~87% or ~30% of the time.

The receptor's source is a man in his thirties or forties in good health and CMV-seronegative. The chain joins TRBV5-4 to TRBJ1-1; D gene uncertain. The sample consisted of PBMCs. CDR3: CARPQIEHNMNTEAFF. Here the CDR3 DNA reads TGTGCCAGACCTCAAATCGAACATAATATGAACACTGAAGCTTTCTTT.